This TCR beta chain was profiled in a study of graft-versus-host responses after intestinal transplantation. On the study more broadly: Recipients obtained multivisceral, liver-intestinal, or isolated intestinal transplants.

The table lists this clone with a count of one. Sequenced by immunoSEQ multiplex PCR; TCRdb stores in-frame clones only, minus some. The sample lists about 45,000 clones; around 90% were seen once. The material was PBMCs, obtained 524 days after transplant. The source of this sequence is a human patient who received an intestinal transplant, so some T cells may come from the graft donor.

The CDR3 DNA reads TGTGCCAGTAGTATACTGGACAGTTACGAGCAGTACTTC. Its translation: CASSILDSYEQYF. This chain links TRBV19 with TRBJ2-7, with D tentatively TRBD1 (6 bases). Trimming removed 2 bases from V and 4 bases from J, with 9 bases in between. The length of the CDR3 is 13 residues. Germline V lookup: CDR1 LNHDA, CDR2 SQIVND (reference sequence). Supplemented by reference TRBV19 and TRBJ2-7, the full variable domain reads DGGITQSPKYLFRKEGQNVTLSCEQNLNHDAMYWYRQDPGQGLRLIYYSQIVNDFQKGDIAEGYSVSREKKESFPLTVTSAQKNPTAFYLCASSILDSYEQYFGPGTRLTVT.